This T cell receptor beta chain was obtained from a study of PD-1 blockade in classical Hodgkin lymphoma. Study-level results: The causes of the repertoire differences, possibly disease activity or prior therapy, remain undefined.

Following autologous stem cell transplantation, relapse occurred in every patient, and exposure to brentuximab vedotin varied. As regards this clone: The antigen is not known.

Data came from immunoSEQ multiplex PCR; TCRdb stores just in-frame clones and leaves some out. The sample records 53,000 or so clones, 65% to 85% being singletons. This TCR derives from a human donor with classical Hodgkin lymphoma. The sample was peripheral blood mononuclear cells (PBMCs), taken at baseline.

This CDR3 is CASTTNNQPQHF. The CDR3 region has the DNA TGTGCCAGCACTACGAACAATCAGCCCCAGCATTTT. The chain combines TRBV2 with TRBJ1-5; D unclear. Germline lookup yields CDR1 SNHLY and CDR2 FYNNEI. Trimming removed 7 bases at V and 3 bases at J, with 7 bases between. The CDR3 sequence is 12 residues long.